This is a list of T cell receptor beta chains from one sample in a study of T cell responses to AZD1222 COVID-19 vaccine. Some clones are missing from TCRdb's copy, which holds only in-frame ones; the method was immunoSEQ multiplex PCR. The table shows 92,000 or so clones, with under 90% occurring only once. The sample here was peripheral blood, taken on day 0 of AZD1222 vaccination. The receptors originated from an adult in good health. Each CDR3 is given without its conserved first and last residue.

TRBJ1-5 14 TRBV28 ASSRGGGAMTQPQH
TRBJ2-7 12 TRBV9 ASSPGLSSYEQY
TRBJ2-7 11 TRBV7-3 ASSLGLRSEQY
TRBJ1-1 13 TRBV7-9 ASSLGTGPNTEAF
TRBJ1-5 10 TRBV30 AWSVSNQPQH
TRBJ2-7 13 TRBV5-8 ASSPQGLDSYEQY
TRBJ2-3 12 TRBV5-1 ASGEGGGTDTQY
TRBJ2-7 11 TRBV5-4 ASSLFTAYEQY
TRBJ2-7 13 TRBV6-5 ASSYQQGNYYEQY
TRBJ2-2 14 TRBV7-2 ASSLTGRGWTGELF
TRBJ2-7 11 TRBV5-6 ASSLTGTYEQY
TRBJ2-7 12 TRBV28 ASGPSGFVDEQY
TRBJ2-7 13 TRBV28 ASSSVRTGAYEQY
TRBJ2-6 18 TRBV5-8 ASSPPWSGGFRTGANVLT
TRBJ2-3 13 TRBV7-9 ASSVGLAGGDTQY
TRBJ1-5 13 TRBV18 ASSPGQISNQPQH
TRBJ2-4 14 TRBV18 ASSPFQGIAKNIQY
TRBJ2-3 13 TRBV7-3 ASSLAGGPQDTQY
TRBJ1-3 12 TRBV6-5 ASSSGSSGNTIY
TRBJ2-1 13 TRBV29-1 SVGGGQGRYNEQF
TRBJ2-1 15 TRBV7-2 ASSLGSGRIKYNEQF
TRBJ1-1 12 TRBV7-2 ASSSRGMRTEAF